Listed below are T cell receptor beta chains from one sample, sequenced in a study of cytomegalovirus exposure and HLA in healthy donors. Assay used: immunoSEQ multiplex PCR; TCRdb lists only in-frame clones, some missing. The repertoire holds under 150,000 clones, with about four fifths as singletons. Sequencing was carried out using PBMCs. The receptor source for this set is a woman aged 40 to 49 in good health and CMV-seropositive. Both conserved end residues are part of each CDR3. A D gene is named only where the DNA matches it firmly. Clone sizes are given selectively: once, few, many, or a class where the clone is expanded.

cdr3_aa: CASSLPNSDDTQYF
cdr3_nt: TGTGCCAGCTCTCTCCCCAATAGCGATGATACGCAGTATTTT
v_call: TRBV18
clone_size: .
j_call: TRBJ2-3
d_call: .

cdr3_aa: CASRETGRRGYGYTF
cdr3_nt: TGTGCCAGCAGAGAGACAGGGCGTCGCGGCTATGGCTACACCTTC
v_call: TRBV6-6
clone_size: .
j_call: TRBJ1-2
d_call: TRBD1

cdr3_aa: CAISESGTGRLVSSYEQYF
cdr3_nt: TGTGCCATCAGTGAGTCCGGGACAGGGAGACTAGTAAGCTCCTACGAGCAGTACTTC
v_call: TRBV10-3
clone_size: .
j_call: TRBJ2-7
d_call: TRBD1

cdr3_aa: CASSPLVGAEGYTF
cdr3_nt: TGCGCCAGCAGCCCCCTTGTGGGGGCGGAAGGCTACACCTTC
v_call: TRBV4-1
clone_size: .
j_call: TRBJ1-2
d_call: .

cdr3_aa: CAWSYQGPEQFF
cdr3_nt: TGTGCCTGGAGTTACCAGGGCCCCGAGCAGTTCTTC
v_call: TRBV30
clone_size: .
j_call: TRBJ2-1
d_call: .

cdr3_aa: CASSSPGQGKNIQYF
cdr3_nt: TGTGCCAGCAGTTCACCGGGACAGGGGAAAAACATTCAGTACTTC
v_call: TRBV6-1
clone_size: .
j_call: TRBJ2-4
d_call: TRBD1

cdr3_aa: CASSPGVDLGETQYF
cdr3_nt: TGCGCCAGCAGCCCGGGAGTGGATCTGGGGGAGACCCAGTACTTC
v_call: TRBV5-1
clone_size: .
j_call: TRBJ2-5
d_call: .

cdr3_aa: CASSRSSGTYNEQFF
cdr3_nt: TGTGCCAGCAGCCGATCTAGCGGGACATACAATGAGCAGTTCTTC
v_call: TRBV7-3
clone_size: .
j_call: TRBJ2-1
d_call: TRBD2

cdr3_aa: CASSDRLETYEQYF
cdr3_nt: TGTGCCAGCAGTGACCGCCTCGAGACCTACGAGCAGTACTTC
v_call: TRBV6-1
clone_size: .
j_call: TRBJ2-7
d_call: .

cdr3_aa: CASSLLGLGSSGANVLTF
cdr3_nt: TGTGCCAGCAGCTTATTAGGACTAGGAAGCTCTGGGGCCAACGTCCTGACTTTC
v_call: TRBV7-9
clone_size: .
j_call: TRBJ2-6
d_call: TRBD2

cdr3_aa: CASNLASMGDTQYF
cdr3_nt: TGTGCCAGCAACCTAGCTAGTATGGGAGATACGCAGTATTTT
v_call: TRBV2
clone_size: .
j_call: TRBJ2-3
d_call: .

cdr3_aa: CASRWAYEQYF
cdr3_nt: TGTGCCAGCAGGTGGGCCTACGAGCAGTACTTC
v_call: TRBV2
clone_size: .
j_call: TRBJ2-7
d_call: .

cdr3_aa: CASSVVGLASFSSYNEQFF
cdr3_nt: TGTGCCAGCAGCGTAGTGGGACTAGCGAGTTTTAGCTCCTACAATGAGCAGTTCTTC
v_call: TRBV9
clone_size: .
j_call: TRBJ2-1
d_call: TRBD2

cdr3_aa: CVSSWGGVNQPQHF
cdr3_nt: TGTGTCAGCAGTTGGGGGGGAGTCAATCAGCCCCAGCATTTT
v_call: TRBV28
clone_size: .
j_call: TRBJ1-5
d_call: .

cdr3_aa: CASSSRLGEGEQYF
cdr3_nt: TGTGCCAGCAGCTCTAGACTAGGAGAAGGCGAGCAGTACTTC
v_call: TRBV27
clone_size: .
j_call: TRBJ2-7
d_call: .

cdr3_aa: CASSLALAGVYEQYF
cdr3_nt: TGCGCCAGCAGCTTGGCCCTAGCGGGAGTCTACGAGCAGTACTTC
v_call: TRBV5-1
clone_size: .
j_call: TRBJ2-7
d_call: TRBD2

cdr3_aa: CASSPLAGNTYEQYF
cdr3_nt: TGTGCCAGCAGCCCACTAGCGGGAAACACCTACGAGCAGTACTTC
v_call: TRBV7-8
clone_size: .
j_call: TRBJ2-7
d_call: TRBD2

cdr3_aa: CASSFTGGAGYEQYF
cdr3_nt: TGTGCCAGCAGTTTTACAGGGGGCGCAGGATACGAGCAGTACTTC
v_call: TRBV28
clone_size: .
j_call: TRBJ2-7
d_call: TRBD1

cdr3_aa: CASSLGLAGMNEQFF
cdr3_nt: TGCGCCAGCAGCTTAGGACTAGCGGGAATGAATGAGCAGTTCTTC
v_call: TRBV5-1
clone_size: .
j_call: TRBJ2-1
d_call: TRBD2

cdr3_aa: CASSFGGAETQYF
cdr3_nt: TGTGCCAGCAGCTTTGGAGGGGCAGAGACCCAGTACTTC
v_call: TRBV5-4
clone_size: .
j_call: TRBJ2-5
d_call: .

cdr3_aa: CASSLPGQGAQFKETQYF
cdr3_nt: TGCGCCAGCAGCCTACCGGGACAGGGGGCGCAATTTAAAGAGACCCAGTACTTC
v_call: TRBV5-1
clone_size: .
j_call: TRBJ2-5
d_call: TRBD1

cdr3_aa: CASSWGAGPQYEQFF
cdr3_nt: TGTGCCAGCAGCTGGGGCGCCGGTCCCCAATATGAGCAGTTCTTC
v_call: TRBV5-4
clone_size: .
j_call: TRBJ2-1
d_call: .

cdr3_aa: CASSSGDRPSSTF
cdr3_nt: TGTGCCAGCAGCTCAGGTGACCGACCCTCGAGCACCTTC
v_call: TRBV7-9
clone_size: .
j_call: TRBJ1-2
d_call: .

cdr3_aa: CASTHGPSGINEQFF
cdr3_nt: TGTGCCAGCACCCACGGGCCTAGCGGTATCAATGAGCAGTTCTTC
v_call: TRBV6-1
clone_size: .
j_call: TRBJ2-1
d_call: TRBD2

cdr3_aa: CASSVSGLAGYEQYF
cdr3_nt: TGTGCCAGCAGCGTATCGGGACTAGCGGGCTACGAGCAGTACTTC
v_call: TRBV7-9
clone_size: .
j_call: TRBJ2-7
d_call: TRBD2

cdr3_aa: CASSSGQAYEAFF
cdr3_nt: TGTGCCAGCAGCTCCGGACAGGCGTATGAAGCTTTCTTT
v_call: TRBV7-9
clone_size: .
j_call: TRBJ1-1
d_call: TRBD1

cdr3_aa: CASSIGPAGGTDTQYF
cdr3_nt: TGTGCCAGTAGTATAGGTCCGGCGGGAGGCACAGATACGCAGTATTTT
v_call: TRBV19
clone_size: .
j_call: TRBJ2-3
d_call: TRBD2

cdr3_aa: CASRTEPSPYEQYF
cdr3_nt: TGTGCCAGCAGAACAGAGCCGTCCCCCTACGAGCAGTACTTC
v_call: TRBV6-1
clone_size: .
j_call: TRBJ2-7
d_call: .

cdr3_aa: CASSFTINGYTF
cdr3_nt: TGTGCCAGCAGCTTTACTATAAATGGCTACACCTTC
v_call: TRBV7-9
clone_size: .
j_call: TRBJ1-2
d_call: .

cdr3_aa: CASSWGVAATYEQYF
cdr3_nt: TGTGCCAGCAGCTGGGGGGTAGCGGCTACCTACGAGCAGTACTTC
v_call: TRBV11-2
clone_size: .
j_call: TRBJ2-7
d_call: .

cdr3_aa: CASSRTVQETQYF
cdr3_nt: TGCGCCAGCAGCCGGACTGTGCAAGAGACCCAGTACTTC
v_call: TRBV5-1
clone_size: .
j_call: TRBJ2-5
d_call: .

cdr3_aa: CASSLRSRIYYEQYF
cdr3_nt: TGTGCCAGCAGCTTACGATCCAGGATATACTACGAGCAGTACTTC
v_call: TRBV7-2
clone_size: .
j_call: TRBJ2-7
d_call: .

cdr3_aa: CASNDRASYNEQFF
cdr3_nt: TGTGCCAGCAATGACAGGGCGTCCTACAATGAGCAGTTCTTC
v_call: TRBV5-4
clone_size: few
j_call: TRBJ2-1
d_call: TRBD1

cdr3_aa: CASSTRRWAVRGTGELFF
cdr3_nt: TGTGCCAGCAGCACCAGGCGGTGGGCAGTTAGGGGCACCGGGGAGCTGTTTTTT
v_call: TRBV7-9
clone_size: .
j_call: TRBJ2-2
d_call: .

cdr3_aa: CSTRQIQETQYF
cdr3_nt: TGCAGCACCAGACAGATCCAAGAGACCCAGTACTTC
v_call: TRBV29-1
clone_size: .
j_call: TRBJ2-5
d_call: .

cdr3_aa: CASSQLALAGYNEQFF
cdr3_nt: TGTGCCAGCAGCCAACTTGCACTAGCGGGATACAATGAGCAGTTCTTC
v_call: TRBV14
clone_size: .
j_call: TRBJ2-1
d_call: TRBD2

cdr3_aa: CASRGDRFDQPQHF
cdr3_nt: TGTGCCAGCAGGGGTGACAGGTTCGATCAGCCCCAGCATTTT
v_call: TRBV2
clone_size: once
j_call: TRBJ1-5
d_call: .

cdr3_aa: CASSLFGQTGGTDTQYF
cdr3_nt: TGTGCCAGCAGCCTCTTTGGACAGACCGGCGGCACAGATACGCAGTATTTT
v_call: TRBV5-6
clone_size: .
j_call: TRBJ2-3
d_call: .

cdr3_aa: CASSPPGQGANTIYF
cdr3_nt: TGCGCCAGCAGCCCTCCCGGACAGGGGGCTAACACCATATATTTT
v_call: TRBV4-1
clone_size: .
j_call: TRBJ1-3
d_call: TRBD1

cdr3_aa: CAISVEGTRETQYF
cdr3_nt: TGTGCCATCAGTGTCGAGGGGACTCGGGAGACCCAGTACTTC
v_call: TRBV10-3
clone_size: .
j_call: TRBJ2-5
d_call: .

cdr3_aa: CASRPPPTSGRRADTQYF
cdr3_nt: TGTGCCAGCAGGCCCCCCCCTACTAGCGGAAGACGGGCAGATACGCAGTATTTT
v_call: TRBV27
clone_size: .
j_call: TRBJ2-3
d_call: TRBD2